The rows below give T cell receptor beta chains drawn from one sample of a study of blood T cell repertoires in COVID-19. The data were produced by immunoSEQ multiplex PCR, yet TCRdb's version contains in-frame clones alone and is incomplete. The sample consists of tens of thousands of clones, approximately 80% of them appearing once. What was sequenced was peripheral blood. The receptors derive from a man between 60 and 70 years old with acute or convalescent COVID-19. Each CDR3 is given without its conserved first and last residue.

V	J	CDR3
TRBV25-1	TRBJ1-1	ASKGAPRPEAF
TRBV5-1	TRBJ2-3	ASSLRPGSGGRRAWDTQY
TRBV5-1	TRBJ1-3	ASSPELSSGNTIY
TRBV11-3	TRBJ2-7	ASSLVTGYEQY
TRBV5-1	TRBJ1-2	ASSVPGQGAVNGYT
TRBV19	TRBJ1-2	ASTDPGDAVRRGYGYT
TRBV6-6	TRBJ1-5	ASSYSGMQGVQPQH
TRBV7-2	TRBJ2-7	ASSPGTGLYEQY
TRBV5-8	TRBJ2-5	ASSFNLGMRTQETQY
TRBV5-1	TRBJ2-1	ASQGQGDEQF
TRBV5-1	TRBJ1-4	ASSFGQGNEKLF
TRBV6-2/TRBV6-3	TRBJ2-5	ASSPTSGGAETQY
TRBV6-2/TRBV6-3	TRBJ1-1	ASSYQGQGARRTEAF
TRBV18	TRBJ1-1	ASSPSTRGTASSTEAF
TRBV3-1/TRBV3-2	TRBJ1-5	ASSRSDAGSNQPQH
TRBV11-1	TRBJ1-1	ASRKPTGANTEAF
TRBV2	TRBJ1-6	ASSDGHLIRPSPLH
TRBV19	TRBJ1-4	ASSIRGGYAEKLF
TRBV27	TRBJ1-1	ASSRRELNTEAF
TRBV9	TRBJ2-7	ASSVVGDMVSEQY
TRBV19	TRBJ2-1	ASSMRLGALEQF
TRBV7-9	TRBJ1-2	ASSPQQTGGSSGYT
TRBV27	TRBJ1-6	ASSLSRGQGTYNSPLH
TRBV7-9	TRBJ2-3	ASSGGLAGNTDTQY
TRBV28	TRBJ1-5	ASREGSQPQH
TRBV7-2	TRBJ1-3	ASSLVSGSGNTIY
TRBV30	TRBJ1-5	AWSVSQGIPQPQH
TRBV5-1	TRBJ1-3	ASKSEPSGNTIY
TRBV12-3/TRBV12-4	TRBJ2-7	ASSLSGSYEQY
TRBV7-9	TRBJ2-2	ASKTDRDAGELF
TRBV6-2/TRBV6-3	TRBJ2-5	ASSYSIAGALQETQY
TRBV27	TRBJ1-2	ASSWGIRQGENYGYT
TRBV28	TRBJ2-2	ASLKRGKATGELF
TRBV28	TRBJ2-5	ASSSRQGAGETQY
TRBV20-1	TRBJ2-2	SASPSGASTGELF
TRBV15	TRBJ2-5	ATSRDPEETQY
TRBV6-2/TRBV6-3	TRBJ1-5	ASSLGRYPNQPQH
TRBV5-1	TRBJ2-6	ASSLHLSGANVLT
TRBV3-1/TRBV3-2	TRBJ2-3	ASSRSGERLSTDTQY
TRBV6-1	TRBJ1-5	ASSEGLQGGQPQH
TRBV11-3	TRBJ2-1	ASSPGGLNNEQF
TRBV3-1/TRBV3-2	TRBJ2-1	ASSLQGTGVNEQF
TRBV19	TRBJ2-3	ASRSTSGGAGTQY
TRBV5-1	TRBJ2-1	ASSLAWDKYNEQF
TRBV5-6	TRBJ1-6	ASSLEMGGTFLSPLH
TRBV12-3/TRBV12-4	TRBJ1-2	ASSLGRHYGYT
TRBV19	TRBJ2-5	ASGGYETQY
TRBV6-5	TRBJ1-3	ASSSTTSSGNTIY
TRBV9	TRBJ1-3	ASSVAIGGGGNTIY
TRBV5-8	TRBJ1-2	ASSLERGGYT
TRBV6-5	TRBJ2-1	ASSYSLVAGGNEQF
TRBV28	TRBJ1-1	ASSSPGTASREAF
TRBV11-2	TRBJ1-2	ASSLQRQLNYGYT
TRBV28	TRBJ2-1	ASSPTEQGASSVRF
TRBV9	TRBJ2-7	ASSQGQGAYEQY